This T cell receptor (beta chain) derives from a study of blood T cell repertoires in COVID-19. Assay: immunoSEQ multiplex PCR; the TCRdb copy retains only in-frame clones and omits some. The sample carries roughly 400,000 clones, 90% recorded once. Across over 20 US areas, participants ranged in age from about 18 to 90 years. The germline V gene has CDR1 LGHDT and CDR2 YNNKEL (reference sequence). V shed 3 bases and J shed 6 bases, with 9 bases lying between them. CDR3 length: 13 amino acids. The chain uses TRBV3-1 (or the pseudogene TRBV3-2) and TRBJ2-1; no definite D call. Sequenced sample: PBMCs or T cells enriched from blood (not recorded which). The TCR was taken from a man younger than 30 who had recovered from COVID-19. CDR3 region: CASSHSPGNEQFF. CDR3 nucleotides: TGTGCCAGCAGCCATTCGCCAGGCAATGAGCAGTTCTTC.